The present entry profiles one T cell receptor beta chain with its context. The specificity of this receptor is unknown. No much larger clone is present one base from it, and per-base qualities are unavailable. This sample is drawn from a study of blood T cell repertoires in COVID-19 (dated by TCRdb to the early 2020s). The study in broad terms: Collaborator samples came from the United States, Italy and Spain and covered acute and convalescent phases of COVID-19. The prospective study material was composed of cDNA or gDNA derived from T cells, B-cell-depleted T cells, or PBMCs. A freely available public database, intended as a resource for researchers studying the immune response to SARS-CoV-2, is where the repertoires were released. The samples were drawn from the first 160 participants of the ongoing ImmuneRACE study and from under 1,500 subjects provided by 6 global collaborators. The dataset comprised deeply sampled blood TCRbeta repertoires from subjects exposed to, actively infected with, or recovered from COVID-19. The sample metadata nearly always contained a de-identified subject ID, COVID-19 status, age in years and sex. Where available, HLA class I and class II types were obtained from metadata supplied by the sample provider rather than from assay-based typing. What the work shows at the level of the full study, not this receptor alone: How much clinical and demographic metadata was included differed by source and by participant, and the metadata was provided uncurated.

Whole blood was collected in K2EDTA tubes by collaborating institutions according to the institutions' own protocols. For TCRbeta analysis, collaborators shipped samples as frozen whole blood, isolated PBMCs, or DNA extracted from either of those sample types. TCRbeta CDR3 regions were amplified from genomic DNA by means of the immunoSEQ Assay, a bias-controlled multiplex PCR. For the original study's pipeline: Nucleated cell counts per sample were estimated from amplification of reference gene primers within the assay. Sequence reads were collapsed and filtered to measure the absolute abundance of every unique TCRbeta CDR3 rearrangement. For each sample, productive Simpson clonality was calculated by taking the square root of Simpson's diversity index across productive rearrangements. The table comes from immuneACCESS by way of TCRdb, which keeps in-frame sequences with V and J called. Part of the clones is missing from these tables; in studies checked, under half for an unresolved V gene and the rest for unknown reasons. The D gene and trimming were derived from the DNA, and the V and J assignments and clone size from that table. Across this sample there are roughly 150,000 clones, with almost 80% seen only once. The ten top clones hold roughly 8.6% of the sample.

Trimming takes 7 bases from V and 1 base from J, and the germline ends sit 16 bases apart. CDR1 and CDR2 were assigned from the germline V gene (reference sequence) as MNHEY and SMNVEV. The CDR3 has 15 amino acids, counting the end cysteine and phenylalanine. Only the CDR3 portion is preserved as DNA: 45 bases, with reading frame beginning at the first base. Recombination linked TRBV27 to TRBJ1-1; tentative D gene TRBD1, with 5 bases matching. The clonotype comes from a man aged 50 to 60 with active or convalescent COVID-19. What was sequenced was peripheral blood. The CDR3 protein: CASTGDPLWNTEAFF. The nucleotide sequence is TGTGCCAGCACGGGGGACCCTCTCTGGAACACTGAAGCTTTCTTT.